The entry that follows covers one T cell receptor beta chain sequence. Its cognate antigen is unknown. The entry originates in a study of post-analysis software for immune sequencing data. Across the study: Relapsing-remitting, secondary progressive and progressive-relapsing courses of multiple sclerosis were included.

V shed 3 bases, J shed 5 bases, and the junction held 4 bases outside the gene matches. CDR1 LNHDA and CDR2 SQIVND come from the germline V gene (reference sequence). The length of the CDR3 is 14 residues. Notes on the study in general: TRBV5-6, TRBV5-1 and TRBV20-1 were among a handful of TRBV segments more frequent in patients than controls. Strong co-clustering by F measure was evident for samples that had been prepared in the same batch. For normalized Chao1 diversity, multiple sclerosis patients scored significantly lower than controls did.

TCR beta cDNA libraries had unique molecular identifiers. Around 500,000 cDNA molecules came from around 0.96 to 9.9 million T cells. TCRdb itself ran the PCR reads through MiXCR, one entry per CDR3 protein. Here the sample spans hundreds of thousands of distinct CDR3 sequences, 55% to 60% being singletons. Material for sequencing was blood. V is TRBV19 and J is TRBJ1-5, with 7 bases lining up with TRBD1. This TCR was recovered from a girl aged 2 to 9 with multiple sclerosis. The CDR3 sequence: CASSIQQGYQPQHF. CDR3 coding DNA: TGTGCCAGTAGTATTCAACAGGGGTATCAGCCCCAGCATTTT.